This T cell receptor (beta chain) was observed in a study of OX40 agonist ivuxolimab in advanced cancers. Study-wide findings and caveats: On average, CD8+ T cells had more expanded clones than CD4+.

The assay was immunoSEQ multiplex PCR, and TCRdb's table has in-frame clones only and misses some. The table has roughly 68,000 clones, 80% to 90% seen once. Of note for this clone: Its antigen is still unknown.

With V trimmed by 5 bases and J by 4 bases, 4 bases remained unmatched. Germline lookup yields CDR1 SGHTA and CDR2 FQGNSA. The CDR3 covers 14 residues. The chain uses TRBV7-2 and TRBJ2-5; TRBD1 aligns across 10 bases. The material sequenced was CD4+ or CD8+ T cells sorted from blood, taken in a trial of the OX40 agonist ivuxolimab. The clonotype was recovered from an adult with an advanced solid tumor such as melanoma, head and neck, liver or kidney cancer. The CDR3 DNA reads as TGTGCCAGCAGCCTCCGGACAGGGGGAGAGACCCAGTACTTC. Translated, it gives CASSLRTGGETQYF.